This T cell receptor beta chain was observed in a study of T cell responses to AZD1222 COVID-19 vaccine. At the level of the study: Second-dose groups at about 4 or about 12 weeks were pooled.

Comments on this clone: Its antigen remains unidentified.

V was cut by 2 bases and J by 1 base, with 11 bases left in between. There are 16 residues in the CDR3. From germline, CDR1 is MDHEN and CDR2 SYDVKM. General study findings and limits: Among the donors, most were white British and more were female, and clonal diversity was possibly underestimated. Without day 14 samples, only post-peak T cell repertoires were studied.

Data came from immunoSEQ multiplex PCR; TCRdb stores just in-frame clones and leaves some out. This table holds some 54,000 clones, around nine tenths found once. Sequenced here: peripheral blood, sampled on day 0 of AZD1222 vaccination. This clonotype was obtained from an adult in good health. This chain connects TRBV28 to TRBJ2-2, with unresolved D. This CDR3 reads CASSLTRPWNTGELFF. Written as DNA, the CDR3 is TGTGCCAGCAGTTTAACACGACCGTGGAACACCGGGGAGCTGTTTTTT.